This T cell receptor (beta chain) was sequenced for a study of T cells in Graves' hyperthyroidism and ophthalmopathy. Across the study: Blood was drawn when the patient was first diagnosed and still untreated. Study outcomes and limitations: Model-based prediction identified ophthalmopathy a median 6.5 months prior to its onset.

CDR3 length: 15 amino acids. The V end lost 0 bases, the J end lost 6 bases, and 13 bases lay between the germline ends. Germline CDR1 and CDR2: SGHDT and YYEEEE. This clonotype occurred a few times. Its antigen is as yet unknown. The investigators amplified TCR beta CDR3 regions from RNA transcripts. With the HTBI primer set, the TCR CDR3 went through a first round of RT-PCR. In TCRdb, the multiplex PCR reads were re-called with MiXCR into one record per CDR3 protein. The sample yields approximately 380,000 distinct CDR3 sequences, under 20% seen once. The chain recombines TRBV5-6 with TRBJ1-5; a weak D match, TRBD1 (5 bases). The sample taken for sequencing was blood. The origin of this receptor is a man younger than 30 with Graves' ophthalmopathy. The CDR3 region has the DNA TGTGCCAGCAGCTTGGGGCAGGGAAAGGGTCAGCCCCAGCATTTT. It encodes CASSLGQGKGQPQHF. The whole variable domain, filled in from reference TRBV5-6 and TRBJ1-5, reads DAGVTQSPTHLIKTRGQQVTLRCSPKSGHDTVSWYQQALGQGPQFIFQYYEEEERQRGNFPDRFSGHQFPNYSSELNVNALLLGDSALYLCASSLGQGKGQPQHFGDGTRLSIL.